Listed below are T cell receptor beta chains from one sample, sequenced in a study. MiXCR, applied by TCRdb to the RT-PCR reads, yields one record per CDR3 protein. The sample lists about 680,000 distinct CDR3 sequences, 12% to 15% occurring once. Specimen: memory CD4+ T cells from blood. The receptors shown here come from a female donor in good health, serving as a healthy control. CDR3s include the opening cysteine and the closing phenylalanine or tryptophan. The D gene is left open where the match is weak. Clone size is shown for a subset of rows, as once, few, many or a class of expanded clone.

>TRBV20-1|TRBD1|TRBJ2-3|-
TGCAGTGCTCCGGGACAGGGTTTTACAGATACGCAGTATTTT
CSAPGQGFTDTQYF
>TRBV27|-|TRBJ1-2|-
TGTGCCAGCAGTTTATCATCCCCGCCGGGGATTGGCTACACCTTC
CASSLSSPPGIGYTF
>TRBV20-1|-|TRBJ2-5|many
TGCAGTGCTAGAATCTACTCATCAGTACAGGAGACCCAGTACTTC
CSARIYSSVQETQYF
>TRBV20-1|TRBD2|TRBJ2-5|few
TGCAGTGCTAGAGTTGGGACCGGGGGGGAGACCCAGTACTTC
CSARVGTGGETQYF
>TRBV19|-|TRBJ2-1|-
TGTGCCAGTAGCCGTCGGCTCGTATACAATGAGCAGTTCTTC
CASSRRLVYNEQFF
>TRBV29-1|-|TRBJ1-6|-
TGCAGCGCCCGACAGTCGAATAATTCACCCCTCCACTTT
CSARQSNNSPLHF
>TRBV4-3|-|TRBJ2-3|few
TGCGCCAGCAGCCAAGTCGGGTCCGGCACAGATACGCAGTATTTT
CASSQVGSGTDTQYF
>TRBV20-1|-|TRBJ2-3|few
TGCAGTGCTAGAGTCCCCGCAGGGGAGAGGGGCCCAGATACGCAGTATTTT
CSARVPAGERGPDTQYF
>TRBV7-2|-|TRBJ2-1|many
TGTGCCAGCAGCTCCAGACCTGCCAGCGAAACCTACAATGAGCAGTTCTTC
CASSSRPASETYNEQFF
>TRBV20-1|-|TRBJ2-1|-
TGCAGTGCTAGAGATCGTAGAAACAGGGCACGCTTCTCCTACAATGAGCAGTTCTTC
CSARDRRNRARFSYNEQFF
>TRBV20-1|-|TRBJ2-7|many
TGCAGTGCTAGAGATTACCGCTCCTACGAGCAGTACTTC
CSARDYRSYEQYF
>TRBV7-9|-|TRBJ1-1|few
TGTGCCAGCAGCTTAGTACAGGGATGGAACACTGAAGCTTTCTTT
CASSLVQGWNTEAFF
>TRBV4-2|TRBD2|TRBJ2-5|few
TGTGCCAGCAGCCAAGAGGCGGGAGGGGGAGAGACCCAGTACTTC
CASSQEAGGGETQYF
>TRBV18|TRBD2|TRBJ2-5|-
TGTGCCAGCTCACCCCAGCGGGAGTGGGAGACCCAGTACTTC
CASSPQREWETQYF
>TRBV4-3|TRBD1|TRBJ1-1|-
TGCGCCAGCAGCCAAGATTCGACAGGGGGCACTGAAGCTTTCTTT
CASSQDSTGGTEAFF
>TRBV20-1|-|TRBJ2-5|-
TGCAGTGCTTGGGACAGACGGGGGGGAGAGACCCAGTACTTC
CSAWDRRGGETQYF
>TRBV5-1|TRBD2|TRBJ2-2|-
TGCGCCGGCAGCTTGGGCACTAGCGACGGCGGGGAGCTGTTTTTT
CAGSLGTSDGGELFF
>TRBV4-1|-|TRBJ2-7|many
TGCGCCAGCAGCCCAAGTGCCGGGTCCTACGAGCAGTACTTC
CASSPSAGSYEQYF
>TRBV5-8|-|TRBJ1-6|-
TGTGCCAGCAGCTTGGATTATCCGGCCGAACCCCTCCACTTT
CASSLDYPAEPLHF
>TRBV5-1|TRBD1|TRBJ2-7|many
TGCGCCAGCAGCCCCGGGACAGGTAGCCCCAACAGCTACGAGCAGTACTTC
CASSPGTGSPNSYEQYF
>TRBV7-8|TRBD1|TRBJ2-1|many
TGTGCCAGCAGACATACGACAGGGGTCAATGAGCAGTTCTTC
CASRHTTGVNEQFF
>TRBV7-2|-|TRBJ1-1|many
TGTGCCAGCAGCTCCCGGGTCCCGAACACTGAAGCTTTCTTT
CASSSRVPNTEAFF
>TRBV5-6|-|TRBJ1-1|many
TGTGCCAGCAATGGGGGAATCGAGACTGAAGCTTTCTTT
CASNGGIETEAFF
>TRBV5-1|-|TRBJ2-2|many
TGCGCCAGCAGCACGGACACGTCGGGCACCGGGGAGCTGTTTTTT
CASSTDTSGTGELFF
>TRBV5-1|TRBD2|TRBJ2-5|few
TGCGCCAGCAGCCGGGAGGGGAAGACCCAGTACTTC
CASSREGKTQYF
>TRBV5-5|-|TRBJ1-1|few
TGTGCCAGCAGCTTGGTGGCAGGGGAGGACACTGAAGCTTTCTTT
CASSLVAGEDTEAFF
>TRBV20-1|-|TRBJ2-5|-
TGCAGTGCTAGAGATCCTCTGACCCAGTACTTC
CSARDPLTQYF
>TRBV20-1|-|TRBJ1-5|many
TGCAGTGCTAGAGATCAGTCCCGGGGGCCGGAGGGGCCCCAGCATTTT
CSARDQSRGPEGPQHF
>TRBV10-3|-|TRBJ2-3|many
TGTGCCATCAGTTGGGGGCGAGGCGACACAGATACGCAGTATTTT
CAISWGRGDTDTQYF
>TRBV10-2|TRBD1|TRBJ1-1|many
TGCGCCAGCAGTGGACAGGGAAGAACTGAAGCTTTCTTT
CASSGQGRTEAFF
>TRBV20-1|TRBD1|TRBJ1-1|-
TGCAGTGCTAGTGGGGGACAGATTGAAGCTTTCTTT
CSASGGQIEAFF
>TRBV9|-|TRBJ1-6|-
TGTGCCAGCAGCGTAGGCCGGACGGGAAATTCACCCCTCCACTTT
CASSVGRTGNSPLHF
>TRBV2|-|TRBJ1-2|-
TGTGCCAGCAGTCCACAGGTTGGCTATGGCTACACCTTC
CASSPQVGYGYTF
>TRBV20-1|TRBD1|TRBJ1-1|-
TGCAGTGCTCCCTTGGGACAGGGGCTGAACACTGAAGCTTTCTTT
CSAPLGQGLNTEAFF
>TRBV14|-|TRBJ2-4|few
TGTGCCAGCAGCCCCACAGGTCGAGCCAAAAACATTCAGTACTTC
CASSPTGRAKNIQYF
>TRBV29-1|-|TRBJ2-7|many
TGCAGCGTTGACAGGGAAGGGGACGGGCAGTACTTC
CSVDREGDGQYF
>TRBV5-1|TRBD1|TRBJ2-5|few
TGCGCCAGCAGCTTGAGCGGGACAGGGGACCAAGAGACCCAGTACTTC
CASSLSGTGDQETQYF
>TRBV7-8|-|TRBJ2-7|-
TGTGCCAGCAGCTTAGGTTTGGTGGAGCAGTACTTC
CASSLGLVEQYF
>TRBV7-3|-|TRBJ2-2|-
TGTGCCAGCAGCAATAGTCGAGAGCTGTTTTTT
CASSNSRELFF
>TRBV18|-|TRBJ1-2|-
TGTGCCAGCTCACTCGAGGACACACCCTCCTATGGCTACACCTTC
CASSLEDTPSYGYTF
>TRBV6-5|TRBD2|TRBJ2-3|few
TGTGCCAGCGGCTATTCTAGCGGATCTAGCACAGATACGCAGTATTTT
CASGYSSGSSTDTQYF
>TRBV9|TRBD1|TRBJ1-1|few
TGTGCCAGCACCAAAGGTGGGGACAGGGGTACTGAAGCTTTCTTT
CASTKGGDRGTEAFF
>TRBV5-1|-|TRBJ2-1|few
TGCGCCAGCAGCTTGGGGGGGTCCCTCGCTGAGCAGTTCTTC
CASSLGGSLAEQFF
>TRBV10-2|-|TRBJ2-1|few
TGCGCCAGCACGTTGGACGACTACAATGAGCAGTTCTTC
CASTLDDYNEQFF
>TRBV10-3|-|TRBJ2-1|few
TGTGCCATCAGTGAGTCGAAGTTAGATGAGCAGTTCTTC
CAISESKLDEQFF
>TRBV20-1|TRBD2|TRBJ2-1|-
TGCAGTGCTAGAACGGATAGCGGGACGTACAATGAGCAGTTCTTC
CSARTDSGTYNEQFF
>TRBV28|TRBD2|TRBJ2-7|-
TGTGCCAGCATCGGACTAGCGGACTCCTACGAGCAGTACTTC
CASIGLADSYEQYF
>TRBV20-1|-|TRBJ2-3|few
TGCAGTGCTAGAGTCGCGACCGGGACAGATACGCAGTATTTT
CSARVATGTDTQYF
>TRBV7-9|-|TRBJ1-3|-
TGTGCCAGCAGCTCTCAAGCTGGCGGGGGAAACACCATATATTTT
CASSSQAGGGNTIYF
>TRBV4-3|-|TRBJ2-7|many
TGCGCCAGCAGCCAAGTCCCGGACGCTTCCATCGAGCAGTACTTC
CASSQVPDASIEQYF
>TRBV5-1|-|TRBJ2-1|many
TGCGCCAGCAGCACCTACAGGGAACAGCAGTTCTTC
CASSTYREQQFF
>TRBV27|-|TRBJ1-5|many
TGTGCCAGCAGTGCCCGGCAGCCCCAGCATTTT
CASSARQPQHF
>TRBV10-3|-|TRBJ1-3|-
TGTGCCATCAGTGAGGGGCTGACTGGAAACACCATATATTTT
CAISEGLTGNTIYF
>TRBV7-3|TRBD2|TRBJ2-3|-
TGTGCCAGCAGATTTAGCGGGGGGACTAGCACAGATACGCAGTATTTT
CASRFSGGTSTDTQYF
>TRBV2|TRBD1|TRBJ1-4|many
TGTGCCAGCAGCCCTGGACAGGGGTACGAAAAACTGTTTTTT
CASSPGQGYEKLFF
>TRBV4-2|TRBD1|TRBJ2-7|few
TGTGCCAGCAGCCAAGATATGGGACAGGGGTCCTACGAGCAGTACTTC
CASSQDMGQGSYEQYF